This passage covers 16 T cell receptor beta chains from one sample sequenced in a study of metastatic and nonmetastatic thyroid tumors. No treatment had been given to any patient before thyroid surgery. MiXCR reprocessed the PCR reads for TCRdb. The sample carries about 20,000 clones, 30% to 35% recorded once. The specimen sequenced was tumor tissue. The receptor set was obtained from a male donor with papillary thyroid cancer or a benign thyroid nodule (not recorded which). Some clones in this sample may be carry-over from other donors' samples.

This clone was observed at least ten times. This rearrangement joins TRBV3-1 to TRBJ2-5, with 7 bases that match TRBD1. The J segment lost 5 bases and the V segment lost 1 base, leaving 4 bases of the junction unmatched. The germline V gene has CDR1 LGHDT and CDR2 YNNKEL (reference sequence). There are 14 residues in the CDR3. CDR3 sequence: CASSQVRQGETQYF. CDR3 sequence (DNA): TGTGCCAGCAGCCAAGTAAGACAGGGCGAGACCCAGTACTTC.

This clone is medium-sized. V is TRBV20-1 and J is TRBJ1-2, with 9 bases lining up with TRBD1. The CDR3 sequence is 16 residues long. Germline-derived CDR1 and CDR2 are DFQATT and SNEGSKA (reference sequence). Unmatched junction bases numbered 7, after V lost 1 base and J lost 1 base. The CDR3 region has the DNA TGCAGTGCTAGAGGACAGGGGGGCGCACGTAACTATGGCTACACCTTC. It yields the protein CSARGQGGARNYGYTF.

By share, this clone counts as medium-sized (0.01 to 0.1%). The junction does not match germline at one end; this may be a read error. This chain joins TRBV2 and TRBJ2-7; 7 nucleotides align to TRBD1. The CDR3 sequence is 14 residues long. Per germline, CDR1 SNHLY and CDR2 FYNNEI. CDR3 bases: TGTGCCAGCAGCGAAGGGCAGGGGGTATACGAGCAGTACTTC. Protein sequence: CASSEGQGVYEQYF.

The CDR3 loop is CSAVLGESGNTIYF. The CDR3 region has the DNA TGCAGTGCTGTCCTAGGTGAATCGGGAAACACCATATATTTT. V is TRBV20-1 and J is TRBJ1-3; D gene ambiguous. Germline assignment: CDR1 DFQATT and CDR2 SNEGSKA (reference sequence). CDR3 length: 14 residues. V was pared by 5 bases and J by 4 bases, with 15 bases between.

This clone is a singleton in its sample. The V and J genes are TRBV20-1 and TRBJ1-2; D is unclear. Germline V gives CDR1 DFQATT, CDR2 SNEGSKA (reference sequence). The CDR3 totals 12 residues. V lost 3 bases and J 0 bases, leaving 5 bases between the germline ends. CDR3 DNA sequence: TGCAGTGCTAGTCGTACTAACTATGGCTACACCTTC. This sequence encodes CSASRTNYGYTF.

This clone was detected ten times or more. The sample contains more than one DNA sequence encoding this CDR3. The rearrangement joins TRBV6-1 to TRBJ1-6; D is unclear. Germline V gene sequence: CDR1 MNHNS, CDR2 SASEGT. The CDR3 sequence is 16 residues long. Trimming took 3 bases from V and 11 from J, leaving 20 bases between them. CDR3 sequence (DNA): TGTGCCAGCAGTGACCGAAGGGAGTACCAAAGCCCACCCCTCCACTTT. Translated, it gives CASSDRREYQSPPLHF.

This clone was observed many times. The chain employs TRBV15 and TRBJ2-1; D is unresolved. CDR3 size: 13 residues. V was shortened by 1 base and J by 4 bases, with 5 bases between the two germline ends. Per germline, CDR1 LNHNV and CDR2 YYDKDF (reference sequence). CDR3 sequence reads: CATSRGRYNEQFF. The CDR3 DNA is TGTGCCACCAGCAGAGGCAGATACAATGAGCAGTTCTTC.

The chain links TRBV6-1 to TRBJ2-7, with 7 bases identical to TRBD1. The CDR3 is 15 amino acids. Germline lookup yields CDR1 MNHNS and CDR2 SASEGT. The J segment lost 0 bases and the V segment lost 6 bases, leaving 8 bases of the junction unmatched. The DNA of the CDR3 is TGTGCCAGCAGAACGACAGGGTTAAGCTCCTACGAGCAGTACTTC. It encodes CASRTTGLSSYEQYF.

The J gene is TRBJ2-7, the V gene TRBV12-3 or TRBV12-4, with D tentatively TRBD1 or TRBD2 (6 bases each). CDR3 length equals 13 residues. The V end lost 6 bases, the J end lost 1 base, and 10 bases lay between the germline ends. The CDR3 protein is CASRSGASYEQYF. The CDR3 nucleotides are TGTGCCAGCAGGTCGGGGGCTTCCTACGAGCAGTACTTC.

This clone was recorded many times. Distinct nucleotide sequences in the sample also encode this CDR3. V usage is TRBV30 and J usage is TRBJ2-7; D gene unclear. The CDR3 consists of 14 residues. V was pared by 2 bases and J by 3 bases, with 14 bases between. Germline loops: CDR1 GTSNPN, CDR2 SVGIG (reference sequence). CDR3 residues: CAWSPSGTLYEQYF. The CDR3 DNA sequence: TGTGCCTGGAGTCCTTCCGGAACACTCTACGAGCAGTACTTC. Drawing the rest from reference TRBV30 and TRBJ2-7, the complete variable domain is SQTIHQWPATLVQPVGSPLSLECTVEGTSNPNLYWYRQAAGRGLQLLFYSVGIGQISSEVPQNLSASRPQDRQFILSSKKLLLSDSGFYLCAWSPSGTLYEQYFGPGTRLTVT.

This clone was counted ten times or more. The chain carries TRBV20-1 and TRBJ1-4; D unresolved. Trimming left V 2 bases short and J 7 bases short, with 17 bases between. From germline, CDR1 is DFQATT and CDR2 SNEGSKA (reference sequence). The CDR3 runs 15 residues. The CDR3 DNA reads as TGCAGTGCTAGATCCAAGGGAGGCGTGTTTGAAAAACTGTTTTTT. Amino acids: CSARSKGGVFEKLFF.

About this clone: Since no conserved phenylalanine or tryptophan closes the CDR3, a read error is the likely cause. The chain employs TRBV12-3 or TRBV12-4 and TRBJ1-2; D unclear. The CDR3 length is 13 residues. V was trimmed by 7 bases and J by 4 bases, leaving 13 bases between them. The DNA of the CDR3 is TGTGCCAGCACTTGGTCGGCCTCCTATGGCTACACCATC. This gives the protein CASTWSASYGYTI.

This clone was found many times. Given a much more abundant clone one base away, this may be a read error. The chain links TRBV2 to TRBJ2-3; a possible D gene is TRBD2 (5 bases). CDR3 length: 12 amino acids. CDR1 and CDR2 from the germline V gene are SNHLY and FYNNEI. Trimming stripped 6 bases from V and 7 bases from J, with 11 bases between. CDR3 bases: TGTGCCAGCAGACTATCGGGGTATACGCAGTATTTT. This sequence encodes CASRLSGYTQYF.

The chain has TRBV12-3 or TRBV12-4 and TRBJ1-1; 8 positions match TRBD1. Unmatched junction bases numbered 18, after V lost 7 bases and J lost 11 bases. The length of the CDR3 is 15 residues. CDR3 in amino acids: CASIPPGQVGVKAFF. For the CDR3, the DNA is TGTGCCAGCATTCCGCCGGGACAGGTAGGCGTAAAGGCTTTCTTT.

About this clone: At one of its ends the junction is not consistent with the germline gene, which may arise from a read error. This chain joins TRBV12-3 or TRBV12-4 and TRBJ2-1; 8 positions agree with TRBD2. This CDR3 comprises 15 residues. Written as DNA, the CDR3 is TGTTCCAGCAGCCGGGGGGGGAGGGGCTCTGATGAGCAGTTCTTC. Translated, it gives CSSSRGGRGSDEQFF.

In regard to this clone: The CDR3 does not close with the conserved phenylalanine or tryptophan, likely indicating a read error. The V gene is TRBV20-1, the J gene TRBJ2-7; no clear D gene. With 3 bases removed from V and 0 bases from J, the gap between germline ends came to 9 bases. Germline V CDR1 and CDR2: DFQATT, SNEGSKA (reference sequence). This CDR3 contains 13 residues. For the CDR3, the DNA is TGCAGTGCTAGGGAGAAAGTCTCCTACGAGCAGTACCAC. Residues: CSAREKVSYEQYH.